What follows describes a single T cell receptor beta chain. There were likely unrecorded immune exposures, though donors were nominally healthy when sampled. This sample was taken from a study of cytomegalovirus exposure and HLA in healthy donors. The PCR was carried out with 60 Vbeta primers and 13 Jbeta primers. Only in-frame clones appear in the TCRdb table, and some are missing; sequencing was by immunoSEQ multiplex PCR. The sample has under 200,000 clones; roughly 80% are singletons. The specimen sequenced was PBMCs. The sequence came from a woman aged 18-29 years in good health and CMV-seronegative.

CDR3 sequence: CASSRIRDSSEYF. For the CDR3, the DNA is TGTGCCAGCAGTCGAATACGGGACTCCTCGGAGTACTTC. The chain employs TRBV2 and TRBJ2-4; TRBD2 might be the D (6 bases). Germline assignment: CDR1 SNHLY and CDR2 FYNNEI. The length of the CDR3 is 13 residues. The V end lost 5 bases, the J end lost 14 bases, and 19 bases lay between the germline ends. Drawing the rest from reference TRBV2 and TRBJ2-4, the complete variable domain is EPEVTQTPSHQVTQMGQEVILRCVPISNHLYFYWYRQILGQKVEFLVSFYNNEISEKSEIFDDQFSVERPDGSNFTLKIRSTKLEDSAMYFCASSRIRDSSEYFGAGTRLSVL.